This T cell receptor beta chain was observed in a study of blood T cell repertoires in COVID-19. Looking at the study overall: Whether acute or convalescent, the COVID-19 samples came from the United States, Italy and Spain. From T cells, B-cell-depleted T cells, or PBMCs came the material, which was cDNA or gDNA.

The CDR3 is 14 residues long. V lost 4 bases to trimming and J lost 10 bases; unmatched junction nucleotides: 5. CDR1 and CDR2 from the germline V gene are SGHRS and YFSETQ. As handled by the study authors: Using reference gene primer amplification, nucleated cell counts were estimated. Sequenced by immunoSEQ multiplex PCR; TCRdb stores in-frame clones only, minus some. V, J and clone size reflect that table, while D and trimming were determined from the DNA. The repertoire holds over 150,000 clones, with around 82% as singletons. This clone was picked up a small number of times. This TCR was recovered from a woman over 75 with acute or convalescent COVID-19. Sequencing input: peripheral blood. The chain couples TRBV5-1 to TRBJ1-6, with 10 bases matching TRBD1. DNA of the CDR3: TGCGCCAGCAGCCGGGGACAGGGGCGGTCACCCCTCCACTTT. Translation gives CASSRGQGRSPLHF.